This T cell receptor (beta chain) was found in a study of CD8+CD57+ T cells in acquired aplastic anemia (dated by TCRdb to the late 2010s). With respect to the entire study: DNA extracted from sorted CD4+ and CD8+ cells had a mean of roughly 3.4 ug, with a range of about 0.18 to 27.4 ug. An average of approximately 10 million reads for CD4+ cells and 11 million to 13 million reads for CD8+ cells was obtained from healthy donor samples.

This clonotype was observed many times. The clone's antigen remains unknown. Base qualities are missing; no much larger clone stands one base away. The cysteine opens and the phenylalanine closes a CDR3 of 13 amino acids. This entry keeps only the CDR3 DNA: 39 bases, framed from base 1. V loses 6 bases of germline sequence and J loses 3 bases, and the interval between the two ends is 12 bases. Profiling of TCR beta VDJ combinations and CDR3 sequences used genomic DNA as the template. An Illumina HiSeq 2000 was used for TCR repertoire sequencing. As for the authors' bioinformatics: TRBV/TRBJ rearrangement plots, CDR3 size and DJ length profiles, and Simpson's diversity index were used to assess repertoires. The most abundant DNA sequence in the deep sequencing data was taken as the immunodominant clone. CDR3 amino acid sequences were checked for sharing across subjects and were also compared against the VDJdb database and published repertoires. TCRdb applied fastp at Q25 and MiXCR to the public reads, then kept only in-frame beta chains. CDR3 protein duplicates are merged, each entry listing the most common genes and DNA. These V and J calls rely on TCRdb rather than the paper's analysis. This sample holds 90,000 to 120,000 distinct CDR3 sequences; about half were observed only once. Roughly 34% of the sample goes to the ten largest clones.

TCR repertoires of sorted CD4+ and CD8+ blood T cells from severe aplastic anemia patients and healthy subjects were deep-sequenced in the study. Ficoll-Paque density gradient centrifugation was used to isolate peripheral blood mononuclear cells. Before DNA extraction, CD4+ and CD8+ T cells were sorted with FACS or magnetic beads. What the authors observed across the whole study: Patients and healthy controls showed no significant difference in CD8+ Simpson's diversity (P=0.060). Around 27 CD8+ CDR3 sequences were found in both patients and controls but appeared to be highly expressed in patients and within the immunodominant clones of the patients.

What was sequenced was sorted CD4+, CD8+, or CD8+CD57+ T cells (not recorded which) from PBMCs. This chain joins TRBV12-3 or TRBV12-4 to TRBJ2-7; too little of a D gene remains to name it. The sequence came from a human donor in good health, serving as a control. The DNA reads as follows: TGTGCCAGCAGCCCCTTAATGGACTACGAGCAGTACTTC. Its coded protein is CASSPLMDYEQYF.